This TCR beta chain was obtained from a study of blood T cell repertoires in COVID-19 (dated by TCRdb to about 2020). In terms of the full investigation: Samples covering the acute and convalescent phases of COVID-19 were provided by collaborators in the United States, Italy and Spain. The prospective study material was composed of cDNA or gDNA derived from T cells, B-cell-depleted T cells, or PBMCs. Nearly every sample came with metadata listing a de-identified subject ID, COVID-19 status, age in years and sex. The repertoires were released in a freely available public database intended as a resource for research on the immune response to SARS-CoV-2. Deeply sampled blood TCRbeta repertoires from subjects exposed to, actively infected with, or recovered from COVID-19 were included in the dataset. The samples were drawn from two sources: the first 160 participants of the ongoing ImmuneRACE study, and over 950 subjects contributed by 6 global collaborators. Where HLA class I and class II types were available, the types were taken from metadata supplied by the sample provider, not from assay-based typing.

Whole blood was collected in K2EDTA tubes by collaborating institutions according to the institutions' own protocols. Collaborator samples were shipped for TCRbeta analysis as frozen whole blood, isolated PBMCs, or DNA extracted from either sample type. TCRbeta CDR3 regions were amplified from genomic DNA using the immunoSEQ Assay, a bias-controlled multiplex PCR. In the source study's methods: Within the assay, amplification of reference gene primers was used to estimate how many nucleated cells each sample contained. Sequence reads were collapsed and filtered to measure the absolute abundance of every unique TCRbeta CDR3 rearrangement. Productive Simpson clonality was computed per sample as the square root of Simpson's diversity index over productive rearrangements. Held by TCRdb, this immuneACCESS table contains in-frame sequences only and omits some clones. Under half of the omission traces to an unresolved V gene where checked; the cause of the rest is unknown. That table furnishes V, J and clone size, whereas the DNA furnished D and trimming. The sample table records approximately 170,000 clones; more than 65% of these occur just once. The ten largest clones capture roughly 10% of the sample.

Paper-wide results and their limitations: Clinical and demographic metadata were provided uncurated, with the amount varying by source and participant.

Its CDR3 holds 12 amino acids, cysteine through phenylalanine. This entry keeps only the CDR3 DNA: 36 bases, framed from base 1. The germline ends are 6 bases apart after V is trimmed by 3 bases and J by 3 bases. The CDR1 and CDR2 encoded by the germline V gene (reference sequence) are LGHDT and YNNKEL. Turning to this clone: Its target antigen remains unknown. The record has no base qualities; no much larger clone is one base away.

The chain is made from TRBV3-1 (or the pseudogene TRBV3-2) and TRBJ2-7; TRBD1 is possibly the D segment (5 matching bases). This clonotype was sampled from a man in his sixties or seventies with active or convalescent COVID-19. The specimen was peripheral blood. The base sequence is TGTGCCAGCAGCCATAGGGGCTACGAGCAGTACTTC. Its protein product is CASSHRGYEQYF.